The clone carrying this T cell receptor beta chain was counted a single time. Its matching antigen is unknown. Amplification used 52 TRBV primers and 13 TRBJ primers. Here immunoSEQ multiplex PCR was the method, and the copy in TCRdb shows in-frame clones only, minus some. The sample includes approximately 37,000 clones, 89% of them seen just once. The data belong to a study of regulatory T cells. The germline CDR1 and CDR2 sequences are LNHDA and SQIVND (reference sequence). The germline V and J ends were trimmed by 1 base and 5 bases, with 13 bases remaining between them. CDR3 length: 15 amino acids. Broader study findings: In patients, unique TRB V-J pairs were restricted and V/J usage skewed, especially in Tregs. Hydrophobic residues at CDR3 positions 6 and 7 were enriched in conventional CD4+ T cells of CD3G-deficient patients.

Autoimmunity was present in every CD3G-deficient patient, worse in two. Patients aged 2 to 39 years had fewer naive T cells. Sorting split CD4+ cells into CD25-high CD127-low Tregs and CD25-low CD127-high conventional T cells. This clonotype originated in a young adult with CD3G deficiency. This chain uses TRBV19 with TRBJ2-3; possibly TRBD2 for D (5 bases). Source material: conventional CD4+ T cells sorted from blood. The CDR3 region is CASSIGRGPQDTQYF. As DNA, the CDR3 is TGTGCCAGTAGTATAGGTAGAGGGCCGCAAGATACGCAGTATTTT.